Following are 2 T cell receptor beta chains from one sample sequenced in a study of T cells after yellow fever vaccination. Via MiXCR, TCRdb re-called the 5' RACE reads, giving one row per CDR3 protein. The sample has 300,000 to 400,000 distinct CDR3 sequences; around 6.5% are singletons. Here the sequenced sample was PBMCs, taken 5 days after the yellow fever booster vaccination. The receptors here all came from a man aged 25-45 years who received the YFV17D yellow fever vaccine.

This clonotype was observed a handful of times. This rearrangement joins TRBV20-1 to TRBJ2-5, with D perhaps being TRBD1 or TRBD2 (5 bases each). V gave up 6 bases and J gave up 3 bases, with 20 bases separating them. Germline V lookup: CDR1 DFQATT, CDR2 SNEGSKA (reference sequence). The CDR3 is made up of 15 amino acids. The CDR3 bases are TGCAGTGCAGCAGGTGGTTGGGGGTGGGAAGAGACCCAGTACTTC. Its protein is CSAAGGWGWEETQYF.

This chain links TRBV4-2 with TRBJ2-5, with D unresolved. CDR1 is LGHNA, CDR2 YNFKEQ, per germline. Deletions cut 4 bases from V and 1 base from J, with 10 bases between. This CDR3 spans 14 amino acids. CDR3 protein: CASSLTLFQETQYF. CDR3 coding DNA: TGTGCCAGCAGCCTAACATTATTCCAAGAGACCCAGTACTTC.